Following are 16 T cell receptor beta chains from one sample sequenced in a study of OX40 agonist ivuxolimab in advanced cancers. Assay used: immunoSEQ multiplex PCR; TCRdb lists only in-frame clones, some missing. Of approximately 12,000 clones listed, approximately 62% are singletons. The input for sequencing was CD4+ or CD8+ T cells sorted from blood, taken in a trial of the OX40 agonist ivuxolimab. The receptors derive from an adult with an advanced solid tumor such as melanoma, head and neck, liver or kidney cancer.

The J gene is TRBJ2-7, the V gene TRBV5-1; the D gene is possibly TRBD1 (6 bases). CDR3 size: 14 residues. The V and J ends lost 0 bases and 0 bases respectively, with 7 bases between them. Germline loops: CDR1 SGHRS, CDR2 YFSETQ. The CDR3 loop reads CASSLGDTSYEQYF. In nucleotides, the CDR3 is TGCGCCAGCAGCTTGGGGGACACCTCCTACGAGCAGTACTTC. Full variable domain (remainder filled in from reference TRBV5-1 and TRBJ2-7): KAGVTQTPRYLIKTRGQQVTLSCSPISGHRSVSWYQQTPGQGLQFLFEYFSETQRNKGNFPGRFSGRQFSNSRSEMNVSTLELGDSALYLCASSLGDTSYEQYFGPGTRLTVT.

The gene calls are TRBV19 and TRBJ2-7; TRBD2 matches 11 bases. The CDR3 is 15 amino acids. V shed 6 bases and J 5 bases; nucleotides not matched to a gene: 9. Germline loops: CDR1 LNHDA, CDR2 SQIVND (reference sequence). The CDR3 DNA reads TGTGCCAGTAGCCGGATAGCGGGGGGGCACAACGAGCAGTACTTC. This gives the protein CASSRIAGGHNEQYF.

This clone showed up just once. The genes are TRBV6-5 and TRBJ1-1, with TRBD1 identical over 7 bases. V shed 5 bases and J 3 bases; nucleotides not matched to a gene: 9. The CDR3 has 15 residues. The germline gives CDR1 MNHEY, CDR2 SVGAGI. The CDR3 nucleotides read TGTGCCAGCAGTCCCGGACAGGTGGGAGACACTGAAGCTTTCTTT. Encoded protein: CASSPGQVGDTEAFF.

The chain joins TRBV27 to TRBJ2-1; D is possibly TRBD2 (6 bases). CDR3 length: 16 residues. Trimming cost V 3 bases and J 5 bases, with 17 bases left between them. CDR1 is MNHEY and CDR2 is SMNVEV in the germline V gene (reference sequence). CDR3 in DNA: TGTGCCAGCAGTTTGAAGGATGTGGGACTTAACAATGAGCAGTTCTTC. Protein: CASSLKDVGLNNEQFF.

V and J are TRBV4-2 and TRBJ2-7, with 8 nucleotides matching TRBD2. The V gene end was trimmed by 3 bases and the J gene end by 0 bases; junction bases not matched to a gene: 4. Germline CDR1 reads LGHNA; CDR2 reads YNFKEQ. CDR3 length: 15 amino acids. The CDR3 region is CASSQELADSYEQYF. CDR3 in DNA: TGTGCCAGCAGCCAGGAACTAGCGGACTCCTACGAGCAGTACTTC.

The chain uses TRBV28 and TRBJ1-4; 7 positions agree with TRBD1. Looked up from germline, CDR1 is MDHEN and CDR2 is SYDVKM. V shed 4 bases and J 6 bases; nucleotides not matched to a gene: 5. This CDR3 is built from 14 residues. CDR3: CASSYQGGDEKLFF. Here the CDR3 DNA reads TGTGCCAGCAGTTACCAGGGGGGGGATGAAAAACTGTTTTTT.

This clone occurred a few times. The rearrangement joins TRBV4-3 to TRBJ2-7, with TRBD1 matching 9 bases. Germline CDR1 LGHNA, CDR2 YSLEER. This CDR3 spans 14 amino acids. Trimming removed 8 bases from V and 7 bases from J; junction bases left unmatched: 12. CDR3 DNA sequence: TGCGCCAGCCGCTCCGCATCCGGGACAGGGGAGCAGTACTTC. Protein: CASRSASGTGEQYF.

The CDR3 DNA is TGTGCCAGCAGTGAAGGGACTACCTCCTACAATGAGCAGTTCTTC. Translation: CASSEGTTSYNEQFF. The chain combines TRBV25-1 with TRBJ2-1; TRBD2 agrees at 7 bases. V gave up 2 bases and J gave up 0 bases; unmatched junction bases: 1. Per germline, CDR1 MGHDK and CDR2 SYGVNS. The CDR3 spans 15 residues.

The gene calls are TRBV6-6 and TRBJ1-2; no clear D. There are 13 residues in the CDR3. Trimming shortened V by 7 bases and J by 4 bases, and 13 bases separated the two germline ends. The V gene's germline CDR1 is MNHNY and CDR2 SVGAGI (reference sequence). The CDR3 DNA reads TGTGCCAGCACCCCCGTCAGTTCCTATGGCTACACCTTC. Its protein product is CASTPVSSYGYTF.

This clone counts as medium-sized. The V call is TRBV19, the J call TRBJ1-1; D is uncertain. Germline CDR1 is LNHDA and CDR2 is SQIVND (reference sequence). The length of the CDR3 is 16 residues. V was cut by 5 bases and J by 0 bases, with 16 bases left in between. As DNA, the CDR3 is TGTGCCAGTAGTCCTCTTGAGGTGACTATGAACACTGAAGCTTTCTTT. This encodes CASSPLEVTMNTEAFF. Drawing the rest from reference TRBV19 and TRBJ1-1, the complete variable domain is DGGITQSPKYLFRKEGQNVTLSCEQNLNHDAMYWYRQDPGQGLRLIYYSQIVNDFQKGDIAEGYSVSREKKESFPLTVTSAQKNPTAFYLCASSPLEVTMNTEAFFGQGTRLTVV.

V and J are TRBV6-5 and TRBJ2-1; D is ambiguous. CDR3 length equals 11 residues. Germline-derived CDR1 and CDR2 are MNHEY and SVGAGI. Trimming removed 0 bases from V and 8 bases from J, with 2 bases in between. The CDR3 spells CASSYSYEQFF. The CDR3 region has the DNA TGTGCCAGCAGTTACTCCTATGAGCAGTTCTTC.

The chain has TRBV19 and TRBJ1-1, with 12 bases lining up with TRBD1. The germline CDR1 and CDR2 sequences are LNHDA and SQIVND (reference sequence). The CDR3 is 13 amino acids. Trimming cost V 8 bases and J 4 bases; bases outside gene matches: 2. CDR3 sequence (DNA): TGTGCCAGTTGGGACAGGGGGCTCACTGAAGCTTTCTTT. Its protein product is CASWDRGLTEAFF.

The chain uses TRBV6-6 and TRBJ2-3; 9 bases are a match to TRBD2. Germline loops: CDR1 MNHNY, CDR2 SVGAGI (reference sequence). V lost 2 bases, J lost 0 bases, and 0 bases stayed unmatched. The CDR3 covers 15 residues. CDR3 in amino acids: CASSYAGGSTDTQYF. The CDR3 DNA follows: TGTGCCAGCAGTTACGCGGGGGGGAGCACAGATACGCAGTATTTT.

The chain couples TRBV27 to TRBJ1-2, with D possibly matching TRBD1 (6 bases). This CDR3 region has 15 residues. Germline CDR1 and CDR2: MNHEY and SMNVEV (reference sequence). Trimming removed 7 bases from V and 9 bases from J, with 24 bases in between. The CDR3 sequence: CASKDSRTDLARYTF. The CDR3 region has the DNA TGTGCCAGCAAGGACTCACGGACAGACCTAGCCCGCTACACCTTC.

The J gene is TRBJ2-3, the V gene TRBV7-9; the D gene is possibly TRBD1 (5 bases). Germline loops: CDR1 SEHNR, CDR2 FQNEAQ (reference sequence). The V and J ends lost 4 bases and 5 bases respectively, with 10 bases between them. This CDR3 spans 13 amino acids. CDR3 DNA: TGTGCCAGCAGCTCAGTAGGGGTAGATACGCAGTATTTT. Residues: CASSSVGVDTQYF. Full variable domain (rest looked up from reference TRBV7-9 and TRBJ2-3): DTGVSQNPRHKITKRGQNVTFRCDPISEHNRLYWYRQTLGQGPEFLTYFQNEAQLEKSRLLSDRFSAERPKGSFSTLEIQRTEQGDSAMYLCASSSVGVDTQYFGPGTRLTVL.

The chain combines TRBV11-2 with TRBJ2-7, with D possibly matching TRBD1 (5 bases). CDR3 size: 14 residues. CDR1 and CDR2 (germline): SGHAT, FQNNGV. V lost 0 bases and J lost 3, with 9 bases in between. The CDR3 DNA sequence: TGTGCCAGCAGCTTAGATCCAGGGTTCTACGAGCAGTACTTC. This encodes CASSLDPGFYEQYF. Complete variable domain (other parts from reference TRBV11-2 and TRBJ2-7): EAGVAQSPRYKIIEKRQSVAFWCNPISGHATLYWYQQILGQGPKLLIQFQNNGVVDDSQLPKDRFSAERLKGVDSTLKIQPAKLEDSAVYLCASSLDPGFYEQYFGPGTRLTVT.